The 32 T cell receptor beta chains below come from one sample, sequenced in a study of PD-1 blockade in classical Hodgkin lymphoma (dated by TCRdb to 2020 to 2022). Per the publication, the time point label means: cycle 4 day 1 (C4D1), after 5 to 7 weeks of nivolumab. Relapse after autologous stem cell transplantation had occurred in all trial patients, and cohorts A, B and C were distinguished by prior brentuximab vedotin exposure. Using a Miltenyi CD4+ T cell isolation kit, CD4+ T cells were purified from thawed PBMCs through magnetic negative selection. Library preparation used the immunoSEQ multiplex PCR assay. Held by TCRdb, this immuneACCESS table contains in-frame sequences only and omits some clones. Under half of the omission traces to an unresolved V gene where checked; the cause of the rest is unknown. Here the sample has over 25,000 clones; 85% to 90% occur a single time. The ten biggest clones cover about 0.45% of the sample.

The sample in question was CD4+ T cells from blood, obtained before the fourth cycle of nivolumab. These receptors were obtained from a human donor with classical Hodgkin lymphoma.

This clone was seen a few times. The V and J genes are TRBV28 and TRBJ1-5, with 7 bases that match TRBD1. V trimming: 4 bases; J trimming: 6 bases; junction bases outside the gene matches: 6. The CDR3 sequence is 14 residues long. The germline V gene encodes CDR1 MDHEN and CDR2 SYDVKM. The chain's CDR3 is CASSSTGVSQPQHF. The CDR3, as DNA: TGTGCCAGCAGTTCTACAGGGGTTAGTCAGCCCCAGCATTTT.

This chain links TRBV28 with TRBJ2-3; 8 bases align to TRBD2. Trimming at V came to 3 bases and at J to 1 base, leaving 3 bases not matched to a gene. Per the germline V gene, CDR1 is MDHEN and CDR2 is SYDVKM. The CDR3 sequence is 15 residues long. CDR3 in DNA: TGTGCCAGCAGTTTGTCCGGGGGGGGCACAGATACGCAGTATTTT. It translates to CASSLSGGGTDTQYF.

The J gene is TRBJ2-7, the V gene TRBV18; 11 nucleotides align to TRBD2. The CDR3 length is 17 residues. Trimming cost V 3 bases and J 0 bases; bases outside gene matches: 7. From germline, CDR1 is KGHSH and CDR2 LQKENI. The CDR3 region is CASSPPGGTSGSYEQYF. Written as DNA, the CDR3 is TGTGCCAGCTCACCCCCCGGAGGGACTAGCGGCTCCTACGAGCAGTACTTC.

A few counts support this clone. The genes are TRBV6-6 and TRBJ1-3, with D perhaps matching TRBD1 (5 bases). CDR1 is MNHNY and CDR2 is SVGAGI in the germline V gene (reference sequence). The CDR3 sequence is 13 residues long. Deletions cut 8 bases from V and 2 bases from J, with 10 bases between. The CDR3 bases are TGTGCCAGCCTACAGGATCCTGGAAACACCATATATTTT. It codes for CASLQDPGNTIYF.

This sequence joins TRBV7-6 and TRBJ2-1; the D gene could be TRBD1 or TRBD2 (5 bases each). Germline CDR1 SGHVS, CDR2 FNYEAQ. This CDR3 has 12 residues. V lost 5 bases and J 10 bases, leaving 12 bases between the germline ends. In DNA form, the CDR3 reads TGTGCCAGCAGCCTCGTCGGGACCGAGCAGTTCTTC. This gives the protein CASSLVGTEQFF. Looking up the rest from reference TRBV7-6 and TRBJ2-1 gives the full variable domain: GAGVSQSPRYKVTKRGQDVALRCDPISGHVSLYWYRQALGQGPEFLTYFNYEAQQDKSGLPNDRFSAERPEGSISTLTIQRTEQRDSAMYRCASSLVGTEQFFGPGTRLTVL.

The rearrangement joins TRBV9 to TRBJ2-5; D not certain. Looked up from germline, CDR1 is SGDLS and CDR2 is YYNGEE. Trimming cost V 4 bases and J 7 bases, with 17 bases left between them. This CDR3 has 14 residues. CDR3 amino acids: CASSLRAESGTQYF. CDR3 coding DNA: TGTGCCAGCAGCCTCCGGGCAGAGTCAGGGACCCAGTACTTC.

The rearrangement joins TRBV7-9 to TRBJ2-3; D uncertain. Germline CDR1 reads SEHNR; CDR2 reads FQNEAQ (reference sequence). V was clipped by 3 bases and J by 2 bases, with 9 bases between them. The CDR3 contains 14 residues. The CDR3 DNA sequence: TGTGCCAGCAGCTTTAATAGGGACACAGATACGCAGTATTTT. This translates into CASSFNRDTDTQYF.

The chain combines TRBV27 with TRBJ2-1; no reliable D call. This CDR3 has 12 amino acids. Looked up from germline, CDR1 is MNHEY and CDR2 is SMNVEV (reference sequence). Trimming removed 5 bases at V and 7 bases at J, with 9 bases between. In nucleotides, the CDR3 is TGTGCCAGCAGTCCCCTAGGGAATGAGCAGTTCTTC. Translation: CASSPLGNEQFF.

The J gene is TRBJ1-1, the V gene TRBV29-1; D ambiguous. V dropped 0 bases and J dropped 10 bases, with 9 bases sitting between them. The CDR3 sequence is 11 residues long. Germline CDR1 reads SQVTM; CDR2 reads ANQGSEA. The CDR3 loop is CSVEEGFVAFF. As DNA, the CDR3 is TGCAGCGTTGAAGAGGGATTCGTAGCTTTCTTT.

The V gene is TRBV27, the J gene TRBJ2-2, with a weak D call TRBD1 (5 bases). The CDR3 consists of 14 residues. Trimming left V 5 bases short and J 3 bases short, with 10 bases between. The V gene's germline CDR1 is MNHEY and CDR2 SMNVEV (reference sequence). The CDR3 spells CASSTRQYTGELFF. CDR3 DNA sequence: TGTGCCAGCAGTACGCGACAGTACACCGGGGAGCTGTTTTTT.

The chain is built from TRBV2 and TRBJ2-2; a possible D gene is TRBD1 (6 bases). This CDR3 region has 15 residues. Trimming took 7 bases from V and 0 from J, leaving 12 bases between them. The germline gives CDR1 SNHLY, CDR2 FYNNEI. The CDR3 region is CASKAGQTNTGELFF. The CDR3 nucleotides are TGTGCCAGCAAGGCTGGACAGACGAACACCGGGGAGCTGTTTTTT.

The V gene is TRBV5-5, the J gene TRBJ1-2, with D perhaps matching TRBD1 (6 bases). This CDR3 has 14 residues. Germline V gene lookup returns CDR1 SGHKS and CDR2 YYEKEE (reference sequence). With 0 bases removed from V and 4 bases from J, the gap between germline ends came to 10 bases. The CDR3 loop is CASSLDRVSYGYTF. The CDR3 DNA is TGTGCCAGCAGCTTGGACAGGGTCAGCTATGGCTACACCTTC.

V usage is TRBV11-1 and J usage is TRBJ2-1; TRBD1 agrees at 9 bases. Germline CDR1 reads SGHAT; CDR2 reads FQDESV (reference sequence). The CDR3 runs 13 residues. The ends lost 6 bases at V and 7 bases at J; junction bases unmatched: 4. The CDR3 DNA reads TGTGCCAGCAGGGACAGGGGATGGAATGAGCAGTTCTTC. Protein product: CASRDRGWNEQFF. The whole variable domain, remainder taken from reference TRBV11-1 and TRBJ2-1, is EAEVAQSPRYKITEKSQAVAFWCDPISGHATLYWYRQILGQGPELLVQFQDESVVDDSQLPKDRFSAERLKGVDSTLKIQPAELGDSAMYLCASRDRGWNEQFFGPGTRLTVL.

V is TRBV5-4 and J is TRBJ2-5; D tentatively reads TRBD1 or TRBD2 (5 bases each). The assigned J gene may be wrong: the sequence end matches TRBJ2-7 better. Looked up from germline, CDR1 is SGHNT and CDR2 is YYREEE (reference sequence). There are 15 residues in the CDR3. The CDR3: CASSPPRGTSYEQYF. The CDR3 nucleotides are TGTGCCAGCAGCCCCCCTCGAGGGACCTCCTACGAGCAGTACTTC.

The rearrangement joins TRBV28 to TRBJ2-7, with TRBD2 matching over 8 bases. The CDR3 consists of 14 residues. Unmatched junction bases numbered 9, after V lost 7 bases and J lost 4 bases. CDR1 and CDR2 (germline): MDHEN, SYDVKM. The CDR3 sequence is CASISGTRVYEQYF. In DNA, the CDR3 is TGTGCCAGCATCTCCGGGACTAGGGTTTACGAGCAGTACTTC.

The chain employs TRBV5-1 and TRBJ1-2; 8 bases line up with TRBD1. From germline, CDR1 is SGHRS and CDR2 YFSETQ. The CDR3 covers 13 residues. Trimming took 4 bases from V and 3 from J; bases not matched to a gene: 2. CDR3 loop: CASSVTGDYGYTF. DNA for the CDR3: TGCGCCAGCAGCGTGACAGGGGACTATGGCTACACCTTC.

The CDR3 spells CASSFPGPATDTQYF. The CDR3, as DNA: TGTGCCAGCAGTTTTCCGGGACCCGCTACAGATACGCAGTATTTT. The rearrangement links TRBV28 to TRBJ2-3, with D perhaps assigned TRBD1 or TRBD2 (5 bases each). Between the trimmed V and J ends, which lost 3 bases and 3 bases, there was a span of 13 bases. There are 15 residues in the CDR3. Germline CDR1 is MDHEN and CDR2 is SYDVKM.

The rearrangement links TRBV2 to TRBJ1-1; D gene unclear. CDR3 length: 19 residues. V was shortened by 6 bases and J by 0 bases, with 26 bases between the two germline ends. Per germline, CDR1 SNHLY and CDR2 FYNNEI. CDR3 region: CASRDAVAVRFEMNTEAFF. The CDR3 DNA reads TGTGCCAGCAGAGACGCGGTGGCGGTTCGATTTGAGATGAACACTGAAGCTTTCTTT.

CDR3 coding DNA: TGTGCCAGCAGCTTAATTCGCACAGGGGCCTACAATGAGCAGTTCTTC. This codes for CASSLIRTGAYNEQFF. The gene calls are TRBV11-1 and TRBJ2-1, with 7 bases identical to TRBD1. CDR3 length equals 16 residues. Germline assignment: CDR1 SGHAT and CDR2 FQDESV (reference sequence). V shed 2 bases, J shed 2 bases, and the junction held 6 bases outside the gene matches.

The CDR3 sequence is CASSLSFDPGYNEQFF. The CDR3 nucleotides are TGTGCCAGCAGTTTATCATTCGATCCCGGTTACAATGAGCAGTTCTTC. V gene TRBV27 combines with J gene TRBJ2-1; D is undetermined. The CDR3 loop spans 16 amino acids. The germline CDR1 and CDR2 sequences are MNHEY and SMNVEV (reference sequence). V was clipped by 0 bases and J by 4 bases, with 13 bases between them.

This chain joins TRBV5-5 and TRBJ2-5, with 9 bases aligning to TRBD2. The CDR3 covers 14 residues. The germline CDR1 and CDR2 sequences are SGHKS and YYEKEE (reference sequence). V was clipped by 4 bases and J by 1 base; unmatched bases: 2. The CDR3 DNA reads as TGTGCCAGCAGCGCGGGACTAGCCCAAGAGACCCAGTACTTC. The encoded protein is CASSAGLAQETQYF. The entire variable domain, with the rest obtained from reference TRBV5-5 and TRBJ2-5, is as follows: DAGVTQSPTHLIKTRGQQVTLRCSPISGHKSVSWYQQVLGQGPQFIFQYYEKEERGRGNFPDRFSARQFPNYSSELNVNALLLGDSALYLCASSAGLAQETQYFGPGTRLLVL.

This clone was seen more than once but under ten times. This chain joins TRBV9 and TRBJ1-1; TRBD1 is a possible D gene (5 bases). V shed 5 bases and J shed 2 bases, with 16 bases lying between them. In germline, CDR1 is SGDLS, CDR2 YYNGEE. CDR3 size: 15 residues. CDR3 in DNA: TGTGCCAGCAGGAGGGGAGGGATCGGAAACACTGAAGCTTTCTTT. It encodes CASRRGGIGNTEAFF.

This chain connects TRBV5-1 to TRBJ1-1, with D maybe TRBD1 (5 bases). V shed 0 bases and J shed 10 bases, with 25 bases lying between them. CDR1 and CDR2 from the germline V gene are SGHRS and YFSETQ. The CDR3 sequence is 17 residues long. CDR3 sequence reads: CASSLGGTQSGVKRAFF. The CDR3, as DNA: TGCGCCAGCAGCTTGGGGGGGACTCAATCTGGGGTGAAGCGAGCTTTCTTT.

The chain has TRBV28 and TRBJ1-6; the D gene is possibly TRBD1 (6 bases). Trimming took 5 bases from V and 7 from J, leaving 18 bases between them. Germline CDR1 reads MDHEN; CDR2 reads SYDVKM. This CDR3 has 16 residues. In nucleotides, the CDR3 is TGTGCCAGCAGTACCCCTGAGGGGGGCTTCAATTCACCCCTCCACTTT. Protein sequence: CASSTPEGGFNSPLHF.

The chain recombines TRBV9 with TRBJ2-1, with unresolved D. Germline V lookup: CDR1 SGDLS, CDR2 YYNGEE. V was pared by 0 bases and J by 8 bases, with 18 bases between. CDR3 length: 16 amino acids. The DNA of the CDR3 is TGTGCCAGCAGCGTAGGGATCTCTTCCACTCCCGATGAGCAGTTCTTC. It encodes CASSVGISSTPDEQFF.

V is TRBV5-1 and J is TRBJ2-3; 7 nucleotides match TRBD1. V was clipped by 5 bases and J by 1 base; unmatched bases: 4. This CDR3 region has 14 residues. Germline loops: CDR1 SGHRS, CDR2 YFSETQ. The CDR3 sequence is CASRLGQGTDTQYF. The CDR3 nucleotides are TGCGCCAGCAGACTAGGACAGGGCACAGATACGCAGTATTTT.

Only a few counts were recorded for this clone. The chain carries TRBV6-4 and TRBJ2-7; 10 bases map to TRBD1. Germline loops: CDR1 MRHNA, CDR2 SNTAGT. The CDR3 loop spans 13 amino acids. V dropped 5 bases and J dropped 5; count of bases not matched to a gene: 3. The CDR3 sequence is CASSRDRGDEQYF. CDR3 sequence (DNA): TGTGCCAGCAGTAGGGACAGGGGCGACGAGCAGTACTTC.

The chain is built from TRBV9 and TRBJ2-5; 9 bases agree with TRBD1. The better agreement between TRBJ2-7 and the DNA end casts doubt on the J call. The CDR3 sequence is 15 residues long. Per the germline V gene, CDR1 is SGDLS and CDR2 is YYNGEE. The CDR3 spells CASSVAGTGIHEQYF. CDR3 DNA: TGTGCCAGCAGCGTCGCCGGGACAGGGATACACGAGCAGTACTTC.

This sequence joins TRBV6-1 and TRBJ1-5; 9 nucleotides align to TRBD1. CDR3 length: 18 residues. The V and J ends lost 2 bases and 7 bases, in that order; junction bases with no gene match: 15. Germline V gene data show CDR1 as MNHNS and CDR2 as SASEGT. As DNA, the CDR3 is TGTGCCAGCAGTGAACAGGAGGGGGTACAGGGGGCAGGGCAGCCCCAGCATTTT. Its protein product is CASSEQEGVQGAGQPQHF.

The chain combines TRBV2 with TRBJ1-4; 9 bases are shared with TRBD1. The length of the CDR3 is 16 residues. In germline, CDR1 is SNHLY, CDR2 FYNNEI. V lost 6 bases to trimming and J lost 5 bases; unmatched junction nucleotides: 10. CDR3: CASSAGTGRENEKLFF. CDR3 DNA: TGTGCCAGCAGCGCCGGGACAGGGAGGGAGAATGAAAAACTGTTTTTT.

V usage is TRBV11-2 and J usage is TRBJ1-3; D uncertain. Germline loops: CDR1 SGHAT, CDR2 FQNNGV. V was cut by 4 bases and J by 0 bases, with 10 bases left in between. The length of the CDR3 is 15 residues. CDR3 nucleotides: TGTGCCAGCAGCTCCCTTAGATCCTCTGGAAACACCATATATTTT. Protein product: CASSSLRSSGNTIYF.

The chain carries TRBV11-3 and TRBJ2-1; 13 positions agree with TRBD2. The CDR3 has 15 residues. Trimming at V came to 1 base and at J to 9 bases, leaving 3 bases not matched to a gene. CDR1 and CDR2 (germline): SGHNT, YENEEA. The CDR3 sequence: CASSLGTSGSFEQFF. The CDR3 nucleotides read TGTGCCAGCAGCTTAGGGACTAGCGGGAGTTTTGAGCAGTTCTTC.